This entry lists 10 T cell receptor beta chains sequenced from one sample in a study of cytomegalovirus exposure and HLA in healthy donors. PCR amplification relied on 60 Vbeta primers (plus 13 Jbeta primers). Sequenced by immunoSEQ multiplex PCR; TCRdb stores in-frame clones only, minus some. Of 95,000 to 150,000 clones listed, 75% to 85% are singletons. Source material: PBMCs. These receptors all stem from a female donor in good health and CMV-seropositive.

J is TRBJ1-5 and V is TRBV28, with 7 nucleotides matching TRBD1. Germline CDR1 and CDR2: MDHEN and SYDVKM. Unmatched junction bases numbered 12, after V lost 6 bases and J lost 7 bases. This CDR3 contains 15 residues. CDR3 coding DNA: TGTGCCAGCAGGCCGACAGGGAGTACAGTACAGCCCCAGCATTTT. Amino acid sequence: CASRPTGSTVQPQHF.

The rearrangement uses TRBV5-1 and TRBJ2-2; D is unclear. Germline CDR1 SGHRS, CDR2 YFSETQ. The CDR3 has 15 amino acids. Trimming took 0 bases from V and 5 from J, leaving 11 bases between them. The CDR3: CASSLATSSTGELFF. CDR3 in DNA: TGCGCCAGCAGCTTGGCCACATCTTCGACCGGGGAGCTGTTTTTT. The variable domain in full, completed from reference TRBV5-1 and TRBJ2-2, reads KAGVTQTPRYLIKTRGQQVTLSCSPISGHRSVSWYQQTPGQGLQFLFEYFSETQRNKGNFPGRFSGRQFSNSRSEMNVSTLELGDSALYLCASSLATSSTGELFFGEGSRLTVL.

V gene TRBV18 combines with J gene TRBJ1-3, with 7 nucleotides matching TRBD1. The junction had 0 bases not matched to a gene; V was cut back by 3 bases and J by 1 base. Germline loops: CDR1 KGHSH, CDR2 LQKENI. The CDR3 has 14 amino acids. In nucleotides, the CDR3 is TGTGCCAGCTCACCGGACAGGTCTGGAAACACCATATATTTT. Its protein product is CASSPDRSGNTIYF.

The DNA for the CDR3 is TGCGCCAGCAGCCTCATAAGGGCGTCGGGACAGCCCCAGCATTTT. This codes for CASSLIRASGQPQHF. This chain links TRBV4-1 with TRBJ1-5; D is unresolved. V gave up 4 bases and J gave up 7 bases, with 17 bases separating them. Germline V gene data show CDR1 as MGHRA and CDR2 as YSYEKL. CDR3 size: 15 residues.

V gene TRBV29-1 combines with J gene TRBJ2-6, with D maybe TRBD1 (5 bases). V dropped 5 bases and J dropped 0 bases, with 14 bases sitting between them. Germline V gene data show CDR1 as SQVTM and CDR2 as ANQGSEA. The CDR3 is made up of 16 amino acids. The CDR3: CSVLYRTSSGANVLTF. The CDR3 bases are TGCAGCGTTCTGTACAGGACGAGCTCTGGGGCCAACGTCCTGACTTTC. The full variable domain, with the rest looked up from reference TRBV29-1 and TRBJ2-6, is SAVISQKPSRDICQRGTSLTIQCQVDSQVTMMFWYRQQPGQSLTLIATANQGSEATYESGFVIDKFPISRPNLTFSTLTVSNMSPEDSSIYLCSVLYRTSSGANVLTFGAGSRLTVL.

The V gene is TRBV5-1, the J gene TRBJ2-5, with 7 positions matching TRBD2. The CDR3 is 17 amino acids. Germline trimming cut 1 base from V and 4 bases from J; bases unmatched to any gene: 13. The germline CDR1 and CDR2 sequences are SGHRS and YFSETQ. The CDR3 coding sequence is TGCGCCAGCAGCTTGTATGGGCTAGCGGCCTCCAGAGAGACCCAGTACTTC. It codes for CASSLYGLAASRETQYF.

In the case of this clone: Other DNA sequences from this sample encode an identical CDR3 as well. The CDR3 sequence is CASSLQGYGYTF. The CDR3 nucleotides read TGCGCCAGCAGCTTACAGGGCTATGGCTACACCTTC. The chain couples TRBV5-1 to TRBJ1-2; D is possibly TRBD1 (6 bases). The germline CDR1 and CDR2 sequences are SGHRS and YFSETQ. V was cut by 2 bases and J by 4 bases, with 6 bases left in between. CDR3 size: 12 residues.

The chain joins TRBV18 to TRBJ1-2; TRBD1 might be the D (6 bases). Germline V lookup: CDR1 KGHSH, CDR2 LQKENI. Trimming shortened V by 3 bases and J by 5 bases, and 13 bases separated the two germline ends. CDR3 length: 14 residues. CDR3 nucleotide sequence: TGTGCCAGCTCACCGGATCTCCAGGGGTATGGCTACACCTTC. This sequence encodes CASSPDLQGYGYTF. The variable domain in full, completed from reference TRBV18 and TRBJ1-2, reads NAGVMQNPRHLVRRRGQEARLRCSPMKGHSHVYWYRQLPEEGLKFMVYLQKENIIDESGMPKERFSAEFPKEGPSILRIQQVVRGDSAAYFCASSPDLQGYGYTFGSGTRLTVV.

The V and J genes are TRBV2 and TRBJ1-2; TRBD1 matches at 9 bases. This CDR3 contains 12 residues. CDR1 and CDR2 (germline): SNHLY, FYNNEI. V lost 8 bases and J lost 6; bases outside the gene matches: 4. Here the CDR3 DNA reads TGTGCCAGCGGGGGACAGGGCGATGGCTACACCTTC. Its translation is CASGGQGDGYTF. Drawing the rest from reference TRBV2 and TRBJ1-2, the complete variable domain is EPEVTQTPSHQVTQMGQEVILRCVPISNHLYFYWYRQILGQKVEFLVSFYNNEISEKSEIFDDQFSVERPDGSNFTLKIRSTKLEDSAMYFCASGGQGDGYTFGSGTRLTVV.

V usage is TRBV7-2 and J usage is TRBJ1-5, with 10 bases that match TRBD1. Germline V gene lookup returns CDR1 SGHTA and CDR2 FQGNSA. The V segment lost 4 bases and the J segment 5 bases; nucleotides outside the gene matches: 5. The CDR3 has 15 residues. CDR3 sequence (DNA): TGTGCCAGCAGCTCCTCCGGACAGGGGGATCAGCCCCAGCATTTT. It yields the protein CASSSSGQGDQPQHF.